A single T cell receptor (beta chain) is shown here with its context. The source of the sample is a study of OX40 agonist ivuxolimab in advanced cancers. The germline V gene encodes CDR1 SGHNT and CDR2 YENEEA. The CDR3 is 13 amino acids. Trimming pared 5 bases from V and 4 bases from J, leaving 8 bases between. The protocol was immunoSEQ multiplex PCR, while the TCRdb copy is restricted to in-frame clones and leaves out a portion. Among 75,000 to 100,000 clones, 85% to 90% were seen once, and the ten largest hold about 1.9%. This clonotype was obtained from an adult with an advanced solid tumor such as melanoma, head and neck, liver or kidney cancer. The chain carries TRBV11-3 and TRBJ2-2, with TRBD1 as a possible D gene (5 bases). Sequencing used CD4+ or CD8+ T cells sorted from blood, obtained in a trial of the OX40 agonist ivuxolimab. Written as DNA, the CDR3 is TGTGCCAGCAGCCCCCAGGGCACCGGGGAGCTGTTTTTT. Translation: CASSPQGTGELFF.